This T cell receptor (beta chain) was identified in a study of blood T cell repertoires in COVID-19. Repertoires were generated with immunoSEQ multiplex PCR, while TCRdb's copy carries only in-frame clones and drops some. The sample consists of approximately 350,000 clones, less than 90% of them appearing once. With 0 bases removed from V and 0 bases from J, the gap between germline ends came to 13 bases. This CDR3 has 16 residues. Germline-derived CDR1 and CDR2 are SGHNT and YYREEE (reference sequence). The chain is built from TRBV5-4 and TRBJ2-7; possibly TRBD1 for D (7 bases). Sequencing was done on a sample of PBMCs or T cells enriched from blood (not recorded which). This TCR derives from a woman aged 45-65 years who had recovered from COVID-19. The CDR3 protein is CASSLGGGGSSYEQYF. The CDR3 DNA is TGTGCCAGCAGCTTGGGAGGAGGGGGCAGCTCCTACGAGCAGTACTTC.